This T cell receptor (beta chain) originates from a study of blood T cell repertoires in COVID-19 (TCRdb year 2020). With regard to the full study: Collaborator samples came from the United States, Italy and Spain and covered acute and convalescent phases of COVID-19. The prospective study material was composed of cDNA or gDNA derived from T cells, B-cell-depleted T cells, or PBMCs. Subjects who had been exposed to COVID-19, were actively infected with it, or had recovered from it provided the deeply sampled blood TCRbeta repertoires that made up the dataset. A freely available public database, intended as a resource for researchers studying the immune response to SARS-CoV-2, is where the repertoires were released. The samples were drawn from two sources: the first 160 participants of the ongoing ImmuneRACE study, and 1,200 or so subjects contributed by 6 global collaborators. A de-identified subject ID, COVID-19 status, age in years and sex were almost always included in the sample metadata. Where available, HLA class I and class II types were taken from metadata supplied by the sample provider and were not determined by assay-based typing.

The immunoSEQ Assay, a bias-controlled multiplex PCR, was used to amplify TCRbeta CDR3 regions from genomic DNA. In the paper's pipeline: Nucleated cell counts per sample were estimated from amplification of reference gene primers within the assay. To quantify the absolute abundance of each unique TCRbeta CDR3 rearrangement, sequence reads were collapsed and filtered. For each sample, productive Simpson clonality was calculated as the square root of Simpson's diversity index across productive rearrangements. This immuneACCESS table, as held by TCRdb, lists in-frame sequences with V and J called but not all clones. Of the missing ones, under half trace to an unresolved V gene in checked studies; the others have no known cause. V and J calls and clone size are given by that table; D and trimming were obtained from the DNA. Present in this sample are around 450,000 clones, 90% of which were seen just once. Of the sample, less than 0.75% is held by the ten largest clones.

Enrolling through a virtual design, the prospective study's participants ranged in age from about 18 to 89 years and lived across around 25 United States geographic areas. In the prospective study, cohorts were assigned on the basis of participant-reported clinical history obtained from a screening survey and a study questionnaire. For ImmuneRACE Cohort 3, a participant was defined as recovered based on two consecutive negative NP/OP PCR tests, clearance by a healthcare professional, or resolution of symptoms. Mobile phlebotomists in the prospective study collected whole blood, serum and a nasopharyngeal or oropharyngeal swab from every participant. Additional blood draws and questionnaires over a 2-month period could optionally be provided by prospective study participants. Before DNA extraction, prospective study blood samples were shipped either frozen or at room temperature. The research as a whole found: How much clinical and demographic metadata was included differed by source and by participant, and the metadata was provided uncurated.

A word on this clone: Its binding antigen is unknown. No much larger clonotype is one base removed from it; base qualities were not supplied.

The sequence came from a man between 18 and 35 years old who had recovered from COVID-19. Sequenced material: PBMCs or T cells enriched from blood (not recorded which).

DNA sequence: TGTGCCAGCAGTGGTCGGGAAAACTATGGCTACACCTTC. Its translation is CASSGRENYGYTF. Recombination linked TRBV2 to TRBJ1-2; the D gene cannot be resolved reliably. The CDR3 measures 13 amino acids from cysteine to phenylalanine. Only the CDR3 region is kept as DNA, spanning 39 bases read in frame from base 1. A distance of 8 bases separates the germline ends of V and J, which lose 4 bases and 2 bases respectively. Sequences SNHLY (CDR1) and FYNNEI (CDR2) are obtained from the germline V gene. The full variable domain, with segments outside the CDR3 supplied by the reference TRBV2 and TRBJ1-2 proteins, appears as EPEVTQTPSHQVTQMGQEVILRCVPISNHLYFYWYRQILGQKVEFLVSFYNNEISEKSEIFDDQFSVERPDGSNFTLKIRSTKLEDSAMYFCASSGRENYGYTFGSGTRLTVV.